This T cell receptor beta chain derives from a study of blood T cell repertoires in COVID-19. Study summary: Collection of acute and convalescent COVID-19 samples took place in the United States, Italy and Spain. Sample material is recorded as cDNA or gDNA derived from T cells, B-cell-depleted T cells, or PBMCs.

Under the authors' procedure: Estimation of nucleated cell counts was performed using reference gene primer amplification. Profiled with immunoSEQ multiplex PCR; TCRdb holds only in-frame clones, not every one. Clone size and V and J calls were adopted from that table, with D and trimming inferred from the DNA. The sample yields tens of thousands of clones, around nine tenths seen once. V trimming: 7 bases; J trimming: 2 bases; junction bases outside the gene matches: 5. CDR1 MDHEN and CDR2 SYDVKM come from the germline V gene. This CDR3 spans 14 amino acids. The chain combines TRBV28 with TRBJ1-3; 7 bases map to TRBD1. Sequencing was done on a sample of peripheral blood. This TCR derives from a woman over 75 with active or convalescent COVID-19. The CDR3 nucleotides are TGTGCCAGCATACCAGGGGGAGCTGGAAACACCATATATTTT. Amino acids: CASIPGGAGNTIYF.